This T cell receptor beta chain comes out of a study of blood T cells in healthy people across ages. Study observations and caveats: Comparison with aged donors showed that long-lived donors had more naive CD4+ cells and higher diversity. The unknown donor CMV status may have confounded expanded clonotype changes.

PCR was performed a second time for about 7 to 11 cycles using a sample-barcoded 5' primer and a J-beta primer mix. From the 5' RACE reads, TCRdb called clonotypes with MiXCR, one entry per CDR3 protein. The top ten clones hold around 21% of a sample with hundreds of thousands of distinct CDR3 sequences, around 42% of them seen once. This clonotype was observed a few times. Its specificity is not known. The sample consisted of blood. The clonotype was recovered from a man aged 55-75 years in good health.

DNA for the CDR3: TGTGCCAGCAGCGCGCAGACAGGGGGGTATGGCTACACCTTC. This gives the protein CASSAQTGGYGYTF. This chain uses TRBV7-9 with TRBJ1-2; 9 bases agree with TRBD1. This CDR3 region has 14 residues. V lost 5 bases and J lost 5; bases outside the gene matches: 6. Germline CDR1 is SEHNR and CDR2 is FQNEAQ (reference sequence).